This passage covers 23 T cell receptor beta chains from one sample sequenced in a study of blood T cells in healthy people across ages. Primed by a sample-barcoded 5' primer and a J-beta primer mix, a second PCR proceeded for about 6 to 11 cycles. TCRdb recomputed calls from the 5' RACE reads with MiXCR, one row per CDR3 protein. The table records approximately 880,000 distinct CDR3 sequences, about 48% of them present only once. Sequenced: blood. The source is a man aged 25-45 years in good health.

A few counts support this clonotype. The chain combines TRBV3-1 with TRBJ2-1; D is ambiguous. The germline V and J ends were trimmed by 1 base and 9 bases, with 10 bases remaining between them. The CDR3 is 13 amino acids. Per germline, CDR1 LGHDT and CDR2 YNNKEL (reference sequence). This CDR3 reads CASSQVGLTEQFF. The CDR3 DNA reads TGTGCCAGCAGCCAAGTAGGTCTAACTGAGCAGTTCTTC.

The rearrangement uses TRBV12-3 or TRBV12-4 and TRBJ1-4, with 9 positions matching TRBD1. This CDR3 has 14 residues. V lost 5 bases, J lost 11 bases, and 9 bases stayed unmatched. CDR3 sequence: CASSGDREIGKLFF. The CDR3 DNA follows: TGTGCCAGCAGTGGGGACAGGGAGATTGGGAAACTGTTTTTT.

The chain links TRBV7-8 to TRBJ2-1; TRBD2 is a possible D gene (6 bases). Trimming pared 6 bases from V and 9 bases from J, leaving 15 bases between. The germline V gene encodes CDR1 SGHVS and CDR2 FQNEAQ. This CDR3 comprises 13 residues. CDR3 residues: CASSGCGGSEQFF. The CDR3 bases are TGTGCCAGCAGTGGGTGCGGAGGGAGTGAGCAGTTCTTC.

This clonotype was counted a few times. The rearrangement uses TRBV6-5 and TRBJ2-5; D is unclear. The end of the DNA fits TRBJ2-7 better, so the J call may be wrong. Germline V CDR1 and CDR2: MNHEY, SVGAGI. The CDR3 consists of 12 residues. The CDR3 DNA sequence: TGTGCCAGCTTCACGGTGGTTTACGAGCAGTACTTC. It translates to CASFTVVYEQYF.

A remark on this clonotype: The junction departs from the called germline gene at one end, perhaps through a read error. The chain couples TRBV11-3 to TRBJ2-2; 14 bases are shared with TRBD2. CDR1 and CDR2 (germline): SGHNT, YENEEA. This CDR3 region has 18 residues. The CDR3 protein is CASSFWTSGGSDTGELSF. The CDR3 DNA is TGTGCCAGCAGTTTCTGGACTAGCGGGGGGTCGGACACCGGGGAGCTGTCTTTT.

The rearrangement joins TRBV27 to TRBJ2-7; the match to TRBD2 covers 10 bases. TRBJ2-5 explains the end of the DNA better; the J call may be wrong. The length of the CDR3 is 15 residues. CDR1 is MNHEY, CDR2 SMNVEV, per germline (reference sequence). The DNA for the CDR3 is TGTGCCAGCAGTTTAAACAGCGGGAGGGGGGAGACCCAGTACTTC. It yields the protein CASSLNSGRGETQYF.

The V gene is TRBV10-1, the J gene TRBJ1-4, with D tentatively TRBD1 (5 bases). Germline loops: CDR1 WNHNN, CDR2 SYGVQD (reference sequence). The ends were cut back, 7 bases at V and 4 bases at J, with 19 bases in the middle. The CDR3 sequence is 16 residues long. The CDR3 region is CASIPLEGFGNEKLFF. CDR3 nucleotide sequence: TGCGCCAGCATCCCCCTTGAGGGGTTCGGTAATGAAAAACTGTTTTTT.

The chain joins TRBV20-1 to TRBJ2-3, with D perhaps being TRBD1 or TRBD2 (5 bases each). Germline CDR1 is DFQATT and CDR2 is SNEGSKA (reference sequence). V was trimmed by 0 bases and J by 3 bases, leaving 16 bases between them. The CDR3 runs to 16 residues. The CDR3 here is CSARDPTGSGTDTQYF. The CDR3 DNA reads as TGCAGTGCTAGAGACCCCACAGGCTCGGGGACAGATACGCAGTATTTT.

The chain joins TRBV6-2 or TRBV6-3 to TRBJ2-1, with no clear D. Trimming left V 2 bases short and J 4 bases short, with 12 bases between. The CDR3 is 15 residues long. Germline lookup yields CDR1 MNHEY and CDR2 SVGEGT. CDR3 nucleotide sequence: TGTGCCAGCAGTTACGGTCAGCCGGGTTACAATGAGCAGTTCTTC. Its translation: CASSYGQPGYNEQFF.

The chain recombines TRBV2 with TRBJ1-2, with D perhaps matching TRBD1 (5 bases). V was shortened by 3 bases and J by 4 bases, with 9 bases between the two germline ends. This CDR3 is 13 amino acids long. Germline V lookup: CDR1 SNHLY, CDR2 FYNNEI. CDR3: CASSDGTGYGYTF. The DNA for the CDR3 is TGTGCCAGCAGTGATGGAACAGGCTATGGCTACACCTTC.

This chain joins TRBV29-1 and TRBJ2-7; 10 nucleotides match TRBD2. The J call is uncertain, as TRBJ2-5 better fits the DNA end. The CDR3 totals 14 residues. Germline lookup yields CDR1 SQVTM and CDR2 ANQGSEA. The CDR3 DNA sequence: TGCAGCGTTGATATGCCTAGCGGGAGTGAGACCCAGTACTTC. Translation gives CSVDMPSGSETQYF.

CDR3 in amino acids: CASSQEGMVYGYTF. In nucleotides, the CDR3 is TGTGCCAGCAGCCAAGAGGGGATGGTCTATGGCTACACCTTC. The chain is built from TRBV3-1 and TRBJ1-2; D not resolved. Germline V gene data show CDR1 as LGHDT and CDR2 as YNNKEL (reference sequence). Deletions cut 0 bases from V and 4 bases from J, with 9 bases between. The CDR3 has 14 residues. The entire variable domain, with the rest obtained from reference TRBV3-1 and TRBJ1-2, is as follows: DTAVSQTPKYLVTQMGNDKSIKCEQNLGHDTMYWYKQDSKKFLKIMFSYNNKELIINETVPNRFSPKSPDKAHLNLHINSLELGDSAVYFCASSQEGMVYGYTFGSGTRLTVV.

The chain carries TRBV3-1 and TRBJ1-2, with TRBD1 matching over 7 bases. V gave up 0 bases and J gave up 5 bases; unmatched junction bases: 3. The CDR3 totals 14 residues. Germline V CDR1 and CDR2: LGHDT, YNNKEL (reference sequence). The CDR3 reads CASSQEGRGYGYTF. The CDR3 nucleotides read TGTGCCAGCAGCCAAGAGGGCAGGGGGTATGGCTACACCTTC.

The V and J genes are TRBV10-3 and TRBJ1-1; 8 positions match TRBD1. V shed 6 bases, J shed 1 base, and the junction held 4 bases outside the gene matches. The CDR3 contains 14 residues. CDR1 ENHRY and CDR2 SYGVKD come from the germline V gene. This CDR3 is CAISGQGGNTEAFF. For the CDR3, the DNA is TGTGCCATCAGCGGACAGGGTGGGAACACTGAAGCTTTCTTT.

This clonotype was observed a handful of times. The rearrangement joins TRBV10-3 to TRBJ2-4, with 10 nucleotides matching TRBD1. Germline-derived CDR1 and CDR2 are ENHRY and SYGVKD. The CDR3 contains 12 residues. The junction had 5 bases not matched to a gene; V was cut back by 10 bases and J by 8 bases. The CDR3 DNA reads TGTGCCACCCGGGACAGGGGTGACATTCAGTACTTC. This encodes CATRDRGDIQYF.

This clonotype was found once. This may be a read error: a much more frequent sequence differs by one nucleotide. This chain joins TRBV10-3 and TRBJ2-7; D might be TRBD1 or TRBD2, each matching 5 bases. The J call may not be correct, given that the DNA end is closer to TRBJ2-5. CDR1 is ENHRY, CDR2 SYGVKD, per germline. The CDR3 loop spans 14 amino acids. The CDR3 DNA reads as TGTGCCATCAGTGACCAGGGACGGCGAGGGACCCAGTACTTC. Protein: CAISDQGRRGTQYF.

The chain has TRBV4-2 and TRBJ2-5; D unclear. The J call is doubtful: the DNA matches TRBJ2-7 better. Per germline, CDR1 LGHNA and CDR2 YNFKEQ. The CDR3 loop spans 14 amino acids. CDR3 region: CASSQAAWSYEQYF. DNA of the CDR3: TGTGCCAGCAGCCAAGCCGCTTGGTCGTACGAGCAGTACTTC.

This clonotype was seen only a few times. The chain carries TRBV2 and TRBJ1-5; 7 bases fit TRBD1. CDR1 SNHLY and CDR2 FYNNEI come from the germline V gene. The CDR3 contains 14 residues. The J segment lost 7 bases and the V segment lost 6 bases, leaving 9 bases of the junction unmatched. The CDR3 nucleotides read TGTGCCAGCAGGGGTACAGGGGTATGGCAGCCCCAGCATTTT. This gives the protein CASRGTGVWQPQHF.

The chain employs TRBV6-1 and TRBJ1-2; 11 positions match TRBD1. J lost 4 bases, V lost 7 bases, and 8 bases had no gene match. Per germline, CDR1 MNHNS and CDR2 SASEGT. This CDR3 region has 15 residues. CDR3 in amino acids: CASIISGQGAYGYTF. The CDR3 nucleotides are TGTGCCAGCATTATATCCGGACAGGGGGCCTATGGCTACACCTTC.

This clonotype was counted a single time. The chain joins TRBV5-5 to TRBJ2-5; 9 bases line up with TRBD1. Gene TRBJ2-7 matches the end of the DNA better, so the J call may be wrong. This CDR3 region has 16 residues. The germline V gene encodes CDR1 SGHKS and CDR2 YYEKEE (reference sequence). This chain's CDR3 is CASSLDARDRVSEQYF. CDR3 DNA: TGTGCCAGCAGCTTGGACGCCCGGGACAGGGTCTCCGAGCAGTACTTC.

This clonotype was seen only a few times. V usage is TRBV28 and J usage is TRBJ1-5; D might be TRBD1 (5 bases). CDR1 and CDR2 (germline): MDHEN, SYDVKM. V was pared by 5 bases and J by 2 bases, with 13 bases between. This CDR3 spans 15 amino acids. The CDR3 coding sequence is TGTGCCAGCAGTCATGGGGGTTATGGCAATCAGCCCCAGCATTTT. The encoded protein is CASSHGGYGNQPQHF.

The gene calls are TRBV18 and TRBJ2-3; D is tentatively TRBD1 or TRBD2 (5 bases each). Germline assignment: CDR1 KGHSH and CDR2 LQKENI. The CDR3 spans 15 residues. Trimming took 2 bases from V and 4 from J, leaving 13 bases between them. CDR3 in DNA: TGTGCCAGCTCACCAGGGGCCAGCGGCTCAGATACGCAGTATTTT. Encoded protein: CASSPGASGSDTQYF. Full variable domain (missing parts from reference TRBV18 and TRBJ2-3): NAGVMQNPRHLVRRRGQEARLRCSPMKGHSHVYWYRQLPEEGLKFMVYLQKENIIDESGMPKERFSAEFPKEGPSILRIQQVVRGDSAAYFCASSPGASGSDTQYFGPGTRLTVL.

The rearrangement links TRBV7-8 to TRBJ2-1; D not resolved. The end of the DNA aligns better with TRBJ2-7, so the J call may be wrong. The CDR3 is 14 residues long. Germline CDR1 reads SGHVS; CDR2 reads FQNEAQ. CDR3 in DNA: TGTGCCAGCAGCTTAGAGGCAGCTTACAATGAGCAGTACTTC. It specifies CASSLEAAYNEQYF.